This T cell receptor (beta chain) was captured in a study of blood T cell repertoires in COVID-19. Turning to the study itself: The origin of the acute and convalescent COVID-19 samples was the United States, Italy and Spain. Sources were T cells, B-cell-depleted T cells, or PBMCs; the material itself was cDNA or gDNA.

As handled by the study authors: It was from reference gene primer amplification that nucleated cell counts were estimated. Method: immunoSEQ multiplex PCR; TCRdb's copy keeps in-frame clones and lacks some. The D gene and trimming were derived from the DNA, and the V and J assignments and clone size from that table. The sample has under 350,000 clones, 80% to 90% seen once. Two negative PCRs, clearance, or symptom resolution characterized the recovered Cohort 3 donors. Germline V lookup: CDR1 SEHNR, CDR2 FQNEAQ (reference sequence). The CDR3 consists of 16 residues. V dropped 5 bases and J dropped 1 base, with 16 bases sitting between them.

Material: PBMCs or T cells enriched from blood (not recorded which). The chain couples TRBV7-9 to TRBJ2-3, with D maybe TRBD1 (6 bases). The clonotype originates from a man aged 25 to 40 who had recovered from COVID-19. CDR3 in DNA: TGTGCCAGCAGCCCTCCAACAGGGTTTCGCACAGATACGCAGTATTTT. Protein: CASSPPTGFRTDTQYF.